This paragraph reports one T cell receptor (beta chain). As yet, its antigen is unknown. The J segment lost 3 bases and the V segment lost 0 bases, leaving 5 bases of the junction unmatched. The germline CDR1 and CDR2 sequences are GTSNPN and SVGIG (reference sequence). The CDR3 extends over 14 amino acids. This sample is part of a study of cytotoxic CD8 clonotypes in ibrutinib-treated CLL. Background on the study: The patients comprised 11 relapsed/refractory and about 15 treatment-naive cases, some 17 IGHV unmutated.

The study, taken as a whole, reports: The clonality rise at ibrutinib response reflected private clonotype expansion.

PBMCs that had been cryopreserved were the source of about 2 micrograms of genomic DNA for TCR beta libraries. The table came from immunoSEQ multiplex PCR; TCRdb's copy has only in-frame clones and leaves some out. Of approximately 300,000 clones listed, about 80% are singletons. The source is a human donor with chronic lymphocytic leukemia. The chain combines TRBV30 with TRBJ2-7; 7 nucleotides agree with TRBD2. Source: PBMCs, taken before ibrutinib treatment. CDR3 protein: CAWSVGGTRYEQYF. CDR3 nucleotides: TGTGCCTGGAGTGTCGGGGGGACGCGCTACGAGCAGTACTTC.